These 27 T cell receptor beta chains came from one sample sequenced in a study of post-analysis software for immune sequencing data. Regarding the study as a whole: Roughly five TRBV segments appeared more often in patients than in controls, and TRBV5-6, TRBV5-1 and TRBV20-1 were among these.

No antigen has been assigned to these receptors. Unique molecular identifiers had been added to the TCR beta cDNA libraries. TCRdb processed the PCR reads anew with MiXCR; each CDR3 protein has one entry. This table has 450,000 to 650,000 distinct CDR3 sequences, roughly 45% appearing once. The sample comprised blood. The receptors derive from a girl between 5 and 17 years old with multiple sclerosis.

With regard to this clonotype: Compared with germline, one end of the junction differs, possibly owing to a read error. The V and J genes are TRBV6-5 and TRBJ2-7, with TRBD2 identical over 8 bases. CDR3 length equals 15 residues. The germline V gene encodes CDR1 MNHEY and CDR2 SVGAGI. The CDR3 here is CASSYYGTSGYEQYF. Here the CDR3 DNA reads TGTGCCAGCAGCTACTACGGGACTAGTGGCTACGAGCAGTACTTC.

The rearrangement joins TRBV30 to TRBJ1-1, with D unresolved. CDR1 is GTSNPN and CDR2 is SVGIG in the germline V gene (reference sequence). The CDR3 length is 16 residues. V was cut by 0 bases and J by 6 bases, with 20 bases left in between. CDR3: CAWSVRAWGRIAEAFF. The CDR3 nucleotides read TGTGCCTGGAGTGTAAGGGCCTGGGGAAGAATCGCTGAAGCTTTCTTT.

The chain couples TRBV15 to TRBJ2-7; TRBD1 aligns across 9 bases. V lost 0 bases to trimming and J lost 3 bases; unmatched junction nucleotides: 3. CDR3 length: 15 amino acids. Germline V gives CDR1 LNHNV, CDR2 YYDKDF (reference sequence). The CDR3 region is CATSRDKGQGYEQYF. CDR3 nucleotide sequence: TGTGCCACCAGCAGAGATAAGGGACAGGGCTACGAGCAGTACTTC. Variable domain in full (rest from reference TRBV15 and TRBJ2-7): DAMVIQNPRYQVTQFGKPVTLSCSQTLNHNVMYWYQQKSSQAPKLLFHYYDKDFNNEADTPDNFQSRRPNTSFCFLDIRSPGLGDTAMYLCATSRDKGQGYEQYFGPGTRLTVT.

This sequence joins TRBV29-1 and TRBJ1-2; D possibly corresponds to TRBD1 (5 bases). The CDR3 consists of 13 residues. V dropped 2 bases and J dropped 8 bases, with 15 bases sitting between them. The V gene's germline CDR1 is SQVTM and CDR2 ANQGSEA. The chain's CDR3 is CSVEKQGVYGYTF. As DNA, the CDR3 is TGCAGCGTTGAAAAGCAGGGCGTCTACGGCTACACCTTC.

This clonotype was seen a handful of times. The gene calls are TRBV6-5 and TRBJ2-7; weak D call: TRBD2 (6 bases). This CDR3 has 14 residues. Looked up from germline, CDR1 is MNHEY and CDR2 is SVGAGI. V shed 5 bases and J shed 1 base, with 12 bases lying between them. The CDR3 DNA follows: TGTGCCAGCAGTGACGCGGGACGGTCCTACGAGCAGTACTTC. Amino acid sequence: CASSDAGRSYEQYF.

This chain joins TRBV7-9 and TRBJ1-5; no definite D call. V gave up 6 bases and J gave up 7 bases, with 13 bases separating them. The CDR3 covers 13 residues. Germline lookup yields CDR1 SEHNR and CDR2 FQNEAQ (reference sequence). This chain's CDR3 is CASSPDPGQPQHF. In DNA form, the CDR3 reads TGTGCCAGCAGTCCAGACCCGGGACAGCCCCAGCATTTT.

This clonotype was seen a few times. The chain is built from TRBV7-2 and TRBJ2-3, with D perhaps being TRBD1 or TRBD2 (6 bases each). The CDR3 totals 12 residues. From germline, CDR1 is SGHTA and CDR2 FQGNSA. Trimming took off 3 bases at V and 7 bases at J, with 8 bases between the two ends. The CDR3 bases are TGTGCCAGCAGCTTGGGGGGCTATACGCAGTATTTT. This translates into CASSLGGYTQYF.

J is TRBJ2-1 and V is TRBV6-1; 9 bases line up with TRBD2. V was pared by 6 bases and J by 7 bases, with 10 bases of the junction left unmatched. The germline V gene has CDR1 MNHNS and CDR2 SASEGT. The CDR3 loop spans 15 amino acids. The CDR3 protein is CASRGLALLVNEQFF. The CDR3, as DNA: TGTGCCAGCAGGGGACTAGCTTTATTAGTTAATGAGCAGTTCTTC.

This chain links TRBV7-9 with TRBJ2-4; tentatively, D is TRBD1 (6 bases). The CDR3 covers 16 residues. Trimming left V 5 bases short and J 0 bases short, with 14 bases between. Germline V CDR1 and CDR2: SEHNR, FQNEAQ (reference sequence). The CDR3 reads CASSTWTEIAKNIQYF. CDR3 coding DNA: TGTGCCAGCAGCACCTGGACAGAGATAGCCAAAAACATTCAGTACTTC.

The sample holds a few counts of this clonotype. V usage is TRBV7-9 and J usage is TRBJ2-1, with 10 positions matching TRBD2. The CDR3 length is 16 residues. Per the germline V gene, CDR1 is SEHNR and CDR2 is FQNEAQ (reference sequence). V was pared by 5 bases and J by 5 bases, with 9 bases of the junction left unmatched. In DNA form, the CDR3 reads TGTGCCAGCAGCCCCCGGCTAGCGGGGGCCAACAATGAGCAGTTCTTC. It translates to CASSPRLAGANNEQFF.

This clonotype has more than one count but fewer than ten. The germline gene is not matched at one end of the junction; a read error may be the cause. This chain joins TRBV4-1 and TRBJ2-7; the D is unclear. The germline CDR1 and CDR2 sequences are MGHRA and YSYEKL. CDR3 length equals 16 residues. The CDR3 is CAGSQDYTSTPREQYF. In DNA form, the CDR3 reads TGCGCCGGCAGCCAAGATTATACTTCCACCCCTCGCGAGCAGTACTTC.

This clonotype was counted ten times or more. The CDR3 spells CASSLLRYEQYF. The CDR3 DNA reads TGTGCCAGCAGCTTACTTCGCTACGAGCAGTACTTC. The chain links TRBV7-9 to TRBJ2-7; no definite D call. V was pared by 2 bases and J by 3 bases, with 5 bases between. The CDR3 contains 12 residues. CDR1 is SEHNR and CDR2 is FQNEAQ in the germline V gene (reference sequence).

This clonotype occurred a few times. The CDR3 DNA reads TGTGCCATCAGTCCCCAGCGGGCACCCACAGATACGCAGTATTTT. It specifies CAISPQRAPTDTQYF. J is TRBJ2-3 and V is TRBV10-3; tentatively, D is TRBD2 (6 bases). Looked up from germline, CDR1 is ENHRY and CDR2 is SYGVKD. The CDR3 consists of 15 residues. Trimming took 5 bases from V and 2 from J, leaving 14 bases between them.

The chain has TRBV5-1 and TRBJ2-1; 9 bases line up with TRBD2. J lost 9 bases, V lost 3 bases, and 7 bases had no gene match. Germline V gene data show CDR1 as SGHRS and CDR2 as YFSETQ. CDR3 length: 14 residues. DNA of the CDR3: TGCGCCAGCAGCTGGACAGCGGGAGGCGTTGAGCAGTTCTTC. It is translated as CASSWTAGGVEQFF.

This chain uses TRBV5-1 with TRBJ1-2; tentatively, D is TRBD1 (5 bases). Trimming pared 3 bases from V and 5 bases from J, leaving 17 bases between. The germline gives CDR1 SGHRS, CDR2 YFSETQ. CDR3 length: 15 amino acids. CDR3: CASSSTRDDKYGYTF. In DNA form, the CDR3 reads TGCGCCAGCAGCTCAACCCGGGACGATAAATATGGCTACACCTTC.

J is TRBJ1-2 and V is TRBV7-9; TRBD1 is a possible D gene (5 bases). Germline CDR1 and CDR2: SEHNR and FQNEAQ (reference sequence). This CDR3 is 15 amino acids long. Deletions cut 2 bases from V and 6 bases from J, with 16 bases between. CDR3 DNA sequence: TGTGCCAGCAGCTTAAACGCAGGGTTGGTTGATGGCTACACCTTC. Translating it yields CASSLNAGLVDGYTF.

This clonotype turned up a few times. V usage is TRBV29-1 and J usage is TRBJ1-1; tentatively, D is TRBD1 (6 bases). With 4 bases removed from V and 4 bases from J, the gap between germline ends came to 19 bases. Per germline, CDR1 SQVTM and CDR2 ANQGSEA. The CDR3 totals 15 residues. This CDR3 reads CSVGVGGSMSTEAFF. CDR3 coding DNA: TGCAGCGTTGGGGTGGGGGGCTCAATGAGCACTGAAGCTTTCTTT.

The chain combines TRBV20-1 with TRBJ2-4; D remains unclear. The DNA end is a closer match to TRBJ2-7, so the J assignment may be wrong. This CDR3 has 15 residues. From germline, CDR1 is DFQATT and CDR2 SNEGSKA (reference sequence). CDR3 in DNA: TGCAGTGCTCCTTCTACTTTATGGGGTAGCTACGAGCAGTACTTC. This gives the protein CSAPSTLWGSYEQYF.

This clonotype has just a few counts. V and J are TRBV29-1 and TRBJ2-7; possible D gene TRBD1, 5 bases. Germline V lookup: CDR1 SQVTM, CDR2 ANQGSEA. CDR3 length: 13 amino acids. V lost 6 bases and J 4 bases, leaving 16 bases between the germline ends. The chain's CDR3 is CSVSDSATYEQYF. The CDR3 nucleotides read TGCAGCGTGTCCGACAGCGCCACATACGAGCAGTACTTC.

The chain combines TRBV12-3 or TRBV12-4 with TRBJ1-1; D is ambiguous. CDR3 length: 13 residues. Trimming shortened V by 7 bases and J by 5 bases, and 14 bases separated the two germline ends. The CDR3 is CASNPGPRTEAFF. CDR3 nucleotide sequence: TGTGCCAGCAACCCGGGTCCCCGGACTGAAGCTTTCTTT.

This clonotype was seen a handful of times. The gene calls are TRBV4-1 and TRBJ2-1; TRBD2 aligns across 12 bases. The CDR3 has 18 amino acids. With 2 bases clipped from V and 10 bases from J, the junction kept 15 bases outside the gene matches. Germline V lookup: CDR1 MGHRA, CDR2 YSYEKL. The CDR3 is CASSQSIPASGGAREQFF. The CDR3 DNA follows: TGCGCCAGCAGCCAAAGCATCCCGGCTAGCGGGGGGGCTAGGGAGCAGTTCTTC.

This chain uses TRBV5-6 with TRBJ1-2; 10 nucleotides align to TRBD1. The CDR3 runs 15 residues. Looked up from germline, CDR1 is SGHDT and CDR2 is YYEEEE. J was trimmed by 4 bases and V by 1 base; bases with no gene match: 4. The DNA of the CDR3 is TGTGCCAGCAGCTTGAGGGGACAGGGGCGCTATGGCTACACCTTC. Translating it yields CASSLRGQGRYGYTF.

Here the CDR3 reads CAITRDSYNEQFF. The CDR3 DNA is TGTGCCATCACCCGGGACTCATACAATGAGCAGTTCTTC. The rearrangement joins TRBV10-3 to TRBJ2-1; possibly TRBD2 for D (6 bases). The CDR3 spans 13 residues. Germline values: CDR1 ENHRY, CDR2 SYGVKD. V was shortened by 7 bases and J by 4 bases, with 11 bases between the two germline ends.

The V and J genes are TRBV5-1 and TRBJ2-1, with a weak D call TRBD2 (6 bases). CDR3 length: 13 amino acids. Trimming stripped 0 bases from V and 9 bases from J, with 10 bases between. Germline loops: CDR1 SGHRS, CDR2 YFSETQ. CDR3 sequence: CASSLAREAEQFF. The CDR3 DNA reads TGCGCCAGCAGCTTGGCCAGGGAGGCTGAGCAGTTCTTC. Variable domain in full (rest from reference TRBV5-1 and TRBJ2-1): KAGVTQTPRYLIKTRGQQVTLSCSPISGHRSVSWYQQTPGQGLQFLFEYFSETQRNKGNFPGRFSGRQFSNSRSEMNVSTLELGDSALYLCASSLAREAEQFFGPGTRLTVL.

This clonotype was detected a few times. The rearrangement links TRBV29-1 to TRBJ2-3; D remains ambiguous. The CDR3 loop spans 12 amino acids. The V end was cut by 7 bases, the J end by 6 bases, with 14 bases between. CDR1 is SQVTM, CDR2 ANQGSEA, per germline. CDR3 in amino acids: CSARRGGDTQYF. DNA of the CDR3: TGCAGCGCCCGACGAGGTGGGGATACGCAGTATTTT.

This clonotype was detected a few times. The chain is built from TRBV12-3 or TRBV12-4 and TRBJ2-1, with D perhaps matching TRBD1 (6 bases). The V end lost 5 bases, the J end lost 1 base, and 9 bases lay between the germline ends. The CDR3 is 14 residues long. This CDR3 is CASSPTGSYNEQFF. Here the CDR3 DNA reads TGTGCCAGCAGTCCAACAGGGTCCTACAATGAGCAGTTCTTC.

The chain recombines TRBV20-1 with TRBJ2-7; D is uncertain. V lost 0 bases and J 5 bases, leaving 11 bases between the germline ends. CDR3 size: 13 residues. Germline assignment: CDR1 DFQATT and CDR2 SNEGSKA (reference sequence). CDR3 sequence: CSARDGPWDEQYF. CDR3 sequence (DNA): TGCAGTGCTAGAGATGGGCCGTGGGACGAGCAGTACTTC.